The clone carrying this TCR beta chain was observed many times. Its specificity is unknown. Genomic DNA served as template for TCR beta VDJ and CDR3 profiling. TCRdb analysed the reads with MiXCR anew, one entry per CDR3 protein. Of about 180,000 distinct CDR3 sequences listed, under 55% are singletons. This sample was included in a study of CD8+CD57+ T cells in acquired aplastic anemia. Whole-study context: Mean yield of DNA from sorted CD4+ and CD8+ cells was 2.5 to 4 ug. The study, taken as a whole, reports: Patients and controls shared just under 30 CD8+ CDR3 sequences, highly expressed in patients. For CD8+ Simpson's diversity, patients and controls showed no significant difference.

From germline, CDR1 is MGHDK and CDR2 SYGVNS. Trimming took 1 base from V and 0 from J, leaving 8 bases between them. The length of the CDR3 is 15 residues. This TCR came from a human donor in good health. Sequenced sample: sorted CD4+, CD8+, or CD8+CD57+ T cells (not recorded which) from PBMCs. This rearrangement joins TRBV25-1 to TRBJ2-3; weak D call: TRBD2 (5 bases). CDR3 protein: CASSELRVSTDTQYF. As DNA, the CDR3 is TGTGCCAGCAGTGAATTGAGGGTTAGCACAGATACGCAGTATTTT.